This T cell receptor beta chain was identified during a study of blood T cell repertoires in COVID-19. Method: immunoSEQ multiplex PCR; TCRdb's copy keeps in-frame clones and lacks some. The sample carries about 12,000 clones, approximately 85% recorded once. The ends lost 2 bases at V and 8 bases at J; junction bases unmatched: 6. CDR3 length equals 14 residues. The germline V gene encodes CDR1 SGHTA and CDR2 FQGNSA. The specimen was peripheral blood. The receptor was derived from a human donor in a cohort sampled during active COVID-19. The chain joins TRBV7-2 to TRBJ1-2, with 9 nucleotides matching TRBD1. The DNA for the CDR3 is TGTGCCAGCAGCTTACCACAGGGGGCTGGCGGCTACACCTTC. Translated: CASSLPQGAGGYTF.